The 16 T cell receptor beta chains given below trace back to one sample, sequenced in a study of radiation and T cells in renal cell carcinoma. Regarding time point: blood 2 weeks post-SBRT. The treatment here: 15 Gy SBRT to primary tumor, nephrectomy 4 weeks later. TCRdb's copy holds only in-frame clones and misses some; the assay was immunoSEQ multiplex PCR. The sample has fewer than 90,000 clones, around 85% seen once. Sequences were derived from blood, sampled from a patient whose treatment included radiotherapy and nephrectomy. These receptors originate from a woman aged 50 to 60 with renal cell carcinoma.

Here the CDR3 reads CASSQRNSGGEKLFF. The CDR3 DNA is TGTGCCAGCAGCCAGCGAAACTCGGGTGGGGAAAAACTGTTTTTT. This chain joins TRBV11-2 and TRBJ1-4; D is undetermined. This CDR3 is 15 amino acids long. Deletions cut 5 bases from V and 8 bases from J, with 18 bases between. Germline loops: CDR1 SGHAT, CDR2 FQNNGV.

This chain uses TRBV7-9 with TRBJ2-3; 8 nucleotides agree with TRBD2. The CDR3 consists of 17 residues. The V and J ends lost 3 bases and 0 bases, in that order; junction bases with no gene match: 8. The germline CDR1 and CDR2 sequences are SEHNR and FQNEAQ (reference sequence). Written as DNA, the CDR3 is TGTGCCAGCAGCTTGGATACGGCGGGAGGAAGCACAGATACGCAGTATTTT. Translation: CASSLDTAGGSTDTQYF.

The rearrangement uses TRBV28 and TRBJ2-1; D unresolved. Germline CDR1 is MDHEN and CDR2 is SYDVKM. Trimming shortened V by 3 bases and J by 3 bases, and 6 bases separated the two germline ends. This CDR3 has 13 amino acids. The CDR3 loop reads CASSFSSYNEQFF. The CDR3 region has the DNA TGTGCCAGCAGTTTTTCCAGCTACAATGAGCAGTTCTTC.

The genes are TRBV6-1 and TRBJ1-1, with D perhaps matching TRBD1 (6 bases). Germline-derived CDR1 and CDR2 are MNHNS and SASEGT. The CDR3 totals 14 residues. Trimming took 6 bases from V and 2 from J, leaving 13 bases between them. This CDR3 is CASRKTGFNTEAFF. The CDR3 DNA reads as TGTGCCAGCAGGAAGACAGGATTTAACACTGAAGCTTTCTTT.

The V gene is TRBV28, the J gene TRBJ1-5; D not certain. There are 12 residues in the CDR3. Germline assignment: CDR1 MDHEN and CDR2 SYDVKM. V was pared by 8 bases and J by 9 bases, with 14 bases between. The CDR3 DNA sequence: TGTGCCAGCGGACCCCCCTATGGGCCCCAGCATTTT. This translates into CASGPPYGPQHF.

This clone came up once. This chain uses TRBV10-1 with TRBJ1-1; D unclear. Germline CDR1 and CDR2: WNHNN and SYGVQD (reference sequence). The length of the CDR3 is 14 residues. Trimming cost V 3 bases and J 1 base, with 9 bases left between them. The CDR3 region is CASSDSGENTEAFF. The CDR3, as DNA: TGCGCCAGCAGTGATAGTGGGGAGAACACTGAAGCTTTCTTT.

Concerning this clone itself: The junction does not match germline at one end; this may be a read error. For the CDR3, the DNA is TGTGCCAGCAGTGAAGAAAACTTGGGACGGACCTTTTTC. Translating gives CASSEENLGRTFF. The chain employs TRBV6-1 and TRBJ2-7; either TRBD1 or TRBD2 may fit D (5 bases each). The CDR3 has 13 residues. The germline V gene has CDR1 MNHNS and CDR2 SASEGT.

This chain joins TRBV2 and TRBJ1-4; TRBD1 matches 7 bases. Trimming cost V 3 bases and J 2 bases; bases outside gene matches: 6. This CDR3 region has 16 residues. The germline gives CDR1 SNHLY, CDR2 FYNNEI. CDR3 DNA sequence: TGTGCCAGCAGTGATGAGGGGGCTAGGACTAATGAAAAACTGTTTTTT. Translating gives CASSDEGARTNEKLFF.

J is TRBJ1-6 and V is TRBV5-1; TRBD1 matches at 7 bases. Germline V gene data show CDR1 as SGHRS and CDR2 as YFSETQ. The CDR3 has 15 amino acids. Trimming at V came to 4 bases and at J to 7 bases, leaving 8 bases not matched to a gene. The CDR3 sequence is CASSNQGGANSPLHF. CDR3 nucleotide sequence: TGCGCCAGCAGCAACCAGGGGGGGGCGAATTCACCCCTCCACTTT.

This clone was seen only a few times. The chain has TRBV15 and TRBJ1-2; 9 bases are a match to TRBD1. Losses at the gene ends were 2 bases for V and 6 bases for J; bases not matched to a gene: 10. CDR3 size: 16 residues. Germline lookup yields CDR1 LNHNV and CDR2 YYDKDF (reference sequence). CDR3 sequence reads: CATSRTIGTGIHGYTF. CDR3 in DNA: TGTGCCACCAGCAGAACTATCGGGACAGGGATTCATGGCTACACCTTC.

The CDR3 sequence is CASSRGLAGGPADTQYF. DNA for the CDR3: TGTGCCAGCAGCCGTGGACTAGCGGGGGGGCCAGCAGATACGCAGTATTTT. The chain carries TRBV7-9 and TRBJ2-3; 15 positions agree with TRBD2. Germline lookup yields CDR1 SEHNR and CDR2 FQNEAQ (reference sequence). J was trimmed by 4 bases and V by 5 bases; bases with no gene match: 7. The length of the CDR3 is 17 residues.

This rearrangement joins TRBV9 to TRBJ2-7, with 8 positions matching TRBD2. The CDR3 totals 13 residues. Germline CDR1 is SGDLS and CDR2 is YYNGEE. V lost 2 bases to trimming and J lost 7 bases; unmatched junction nucleotides: 5. The CDR3 DNA reads as TGTGCCAGCAGCGTGAGCGGGAGAGGTGAGCAGTACTTC. It specifies CASSVSGRGEQYF.

The chain carries TRBV5-1 and TRBJ2-2, with TRBD2 as a possible D gene (7 bases). Per the germline V gene, CDR1 is SGHRS and CDR2 is YFSETQ. CDR3 length: 17 amino acids. Trimming removed 0 bases at V and 3 bases at J, with 15 bases between. The CDR3 coding sequence is TGCGCCAGCAGCTTGGTACGGGGGGCCGATTACACCGGGGAGCTGTTTTTT. It is translated as CASSLVRGADYTGELFF.

This clone was seen just once. The chain recombines TRBV28 with TRBJ2-1; TRBD2 might be the D (7 bases). With 4 bases removed from V and 9 bases from J, the gap between germline ends came to 19 bases. This CDR3 region has 15 residues. Germline V gene sequence: CDR1 MDHEN, CDR2 SYDVKM. In DNA, the CDR3 is TGTGCCAGCAGTTCCCGCGGTAGGGGGGGTGGTGAGCAGTTCTTC. Translation: CASSSRGRGGGEQFF.

The chain combines TRBV18 with TRBJ1-1, with D uncertain. The CDR3 is 14 amino acids. Trimming cost V 4 bases and J 0 bases, with 9 bases left between them. Per germline, CDR1 KGHSH and CDR2 LQKENI. CDR3 region: CASSQRVLNTEAFF. CDR3 DNA sequence: TGTGCCAGCTCACAACGGGTTTTGAACACTGAAGCTTTCTTT. The variable domain in full, with the rest retrieved from reference TRBV18 and TRBJ1-1, is NAGVMQNPRHLVRRRGQEARLRCSPMKGHSHVYWYRQLPEEGLKFMVYLQKENIIDESGMPKERFSAEFPKEGPSILRIQQVVRGDSAAYFCASSQRVLNTEAFFGQGTRLTVV.

V is TRBV25-1 and J is TRBJ1-4; D not resolved. The V end was cut by 7 bases, the J end by 4 bases, with 4 bases between. The length of the CDR3 is 11 residues. Germline values: CDR1 MGHDK, CDR2 SYGVNS. In DNA form, the CDR3 reads TGTGCCAGCAACAGTAATGAAAAACTGTTTTTT. This gives the protein CASNSNEKLFF.